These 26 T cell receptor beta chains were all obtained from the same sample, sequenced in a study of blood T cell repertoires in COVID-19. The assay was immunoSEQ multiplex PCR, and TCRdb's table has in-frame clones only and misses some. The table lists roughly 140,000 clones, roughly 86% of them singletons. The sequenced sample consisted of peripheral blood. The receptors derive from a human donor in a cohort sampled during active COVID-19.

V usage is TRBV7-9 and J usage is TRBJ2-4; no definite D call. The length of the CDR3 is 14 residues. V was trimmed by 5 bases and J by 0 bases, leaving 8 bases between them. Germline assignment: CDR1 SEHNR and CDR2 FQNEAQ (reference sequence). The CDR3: CASSASGAKNIQYF. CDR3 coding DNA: TGTGCCAGCAGCGCCTCCGGAGCCAAAAACATTCAGTACTTC. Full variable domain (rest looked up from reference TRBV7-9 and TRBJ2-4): DTGVSQNPRHKITKRGQNVTFRCDPISEHNRLYWYRQTLGQGPEFLTYFQNEAQLEKSRLLSDRFSAERPKGSFSTLEIQRTEQGDSAMYLCASSASGAKNIQYFGAGTRLSVL.

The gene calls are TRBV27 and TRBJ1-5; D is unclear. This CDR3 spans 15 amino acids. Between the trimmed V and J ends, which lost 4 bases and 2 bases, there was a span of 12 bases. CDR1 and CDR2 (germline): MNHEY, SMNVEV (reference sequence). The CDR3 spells CASSSSTRGNQPQHF. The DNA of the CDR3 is TGTGCCAGCAGTTCCTCTACTCGCGGCAATCAGCCCCAGCATTTT.

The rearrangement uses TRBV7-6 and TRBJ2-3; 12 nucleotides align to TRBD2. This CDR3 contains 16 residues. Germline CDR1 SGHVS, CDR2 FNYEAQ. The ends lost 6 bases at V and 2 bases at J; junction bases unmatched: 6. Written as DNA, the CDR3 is TGTGCCAGCAGTCGGACTAGCGGGGCTTACACAGATACGCAGTATTTT. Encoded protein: CASSRTSGAYTDTQYF.

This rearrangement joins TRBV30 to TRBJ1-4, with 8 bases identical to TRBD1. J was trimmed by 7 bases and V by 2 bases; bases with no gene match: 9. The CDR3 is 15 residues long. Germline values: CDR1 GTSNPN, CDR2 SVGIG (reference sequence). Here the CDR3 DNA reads TGTGCCTGGAGTTTGACAGGGGTTGGTCGTGAAAAACTGTTTTTT. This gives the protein CAWSLTGVGREKLFF.

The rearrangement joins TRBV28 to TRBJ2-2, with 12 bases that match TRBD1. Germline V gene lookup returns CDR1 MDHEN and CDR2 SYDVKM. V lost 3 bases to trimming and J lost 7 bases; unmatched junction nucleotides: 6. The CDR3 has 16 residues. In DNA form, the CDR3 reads TGTGCCAGCAGTTTGGGGACAGGGGGCGGTGACGGGGAGCTGTTTTTT. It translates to CASSLGTGGGDGELFF.

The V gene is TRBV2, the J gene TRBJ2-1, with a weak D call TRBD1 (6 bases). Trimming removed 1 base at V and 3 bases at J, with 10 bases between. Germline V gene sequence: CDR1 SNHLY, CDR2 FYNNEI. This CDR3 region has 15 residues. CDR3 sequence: CASSEEDSHYNEQFF. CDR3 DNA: TGTGCCAGCAGTGAAGAGGACAGCCACTACAATGAGCAGTTCTTC.

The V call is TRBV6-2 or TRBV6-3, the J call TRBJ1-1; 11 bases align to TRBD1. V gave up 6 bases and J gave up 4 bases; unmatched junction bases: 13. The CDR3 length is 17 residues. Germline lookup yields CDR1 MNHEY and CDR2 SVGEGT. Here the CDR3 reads CASSRGGQGVSSTEAFF. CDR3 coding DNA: TGTGCCAGCAGCCGCGGGGGACAGGGGGTTTCTTCCACTGAAGCTTTCTTT.

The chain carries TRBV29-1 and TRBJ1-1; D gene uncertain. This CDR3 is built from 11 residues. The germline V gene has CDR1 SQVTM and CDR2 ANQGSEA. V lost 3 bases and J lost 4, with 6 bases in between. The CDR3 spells CSVDRGTEAFF. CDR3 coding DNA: TGCAGCGTTGATCGAGGCACTGAAGCTTTCTTT.

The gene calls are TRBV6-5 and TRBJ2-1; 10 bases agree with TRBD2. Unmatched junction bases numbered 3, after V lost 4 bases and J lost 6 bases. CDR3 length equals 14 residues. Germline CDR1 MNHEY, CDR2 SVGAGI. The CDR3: CASSLASGSNEQFF. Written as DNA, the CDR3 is TGTGCCAGCAGTTTAGCTAGCGGGAGCAATGAGCAGTTCTTC.

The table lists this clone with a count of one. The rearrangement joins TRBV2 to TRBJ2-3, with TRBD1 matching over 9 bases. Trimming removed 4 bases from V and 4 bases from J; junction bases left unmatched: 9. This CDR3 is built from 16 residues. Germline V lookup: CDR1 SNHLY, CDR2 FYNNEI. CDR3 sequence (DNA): TGTGCCAGCAGTGCCGGGACAGGGCCAGGCGCAGATACGCAGTATTTT. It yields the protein CASSAGTGPGADTQYF. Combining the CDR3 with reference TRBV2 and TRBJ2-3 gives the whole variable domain EPEVTQTPSHQVTQMGQEVILRCVPISNHLYFYWYRQILGQKVEFLVSFYNNEISEKSEIFDDQFSVERPDGSNFTLKIRSTKLEDSAMYFCASSAGTGPGADTQYFGPGTRLTVL.

CDR3 sequence reads: CASSPGQVGYEQYF. The CDR3 DNA reads as TGTGCCAGCAGCCCCGGACAGGTTGGGTACGAGCAGTACTTC. V and J are TRBV5-4 and TRBJ2-7; TRBD1 matches at 7 bases. The CDR3 totals 14 residues. Germline-derived CDR1 and CDR2 are SGHNT and YYREEE (reference sequence). V gave up 4 bases and J gave up 4 bases; unmatched junction bases: 8.

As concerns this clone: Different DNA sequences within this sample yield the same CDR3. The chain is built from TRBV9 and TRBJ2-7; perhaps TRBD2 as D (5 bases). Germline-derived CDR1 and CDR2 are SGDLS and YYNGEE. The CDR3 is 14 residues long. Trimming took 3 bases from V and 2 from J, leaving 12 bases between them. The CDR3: CASSAREGTYEQYF. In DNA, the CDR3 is TGTGCCAGCAGCGCCCGGGAAGGAACCTACGAGCAGTACTTC.

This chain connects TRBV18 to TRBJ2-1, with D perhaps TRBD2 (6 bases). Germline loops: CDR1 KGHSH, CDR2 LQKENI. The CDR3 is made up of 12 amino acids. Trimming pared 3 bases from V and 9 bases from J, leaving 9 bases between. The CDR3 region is CASSPTSAEQFF. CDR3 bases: TGTGCCAGCTCACCGACTAGTGCTGAGCAGTTCTTC. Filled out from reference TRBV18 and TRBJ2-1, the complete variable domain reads NAGVMQNPRHLVRRRGQEARLRCSPMKGHSHVYWYRQLPEEGLKFMVYLQKENIIDESGMPKERFSAEFPKEGPSILRIQQVVRGDSAAYFCASSPTSAEQFFGPGTRLTVL.

CDR3 loop: CASLGLAEAQYF. The CDR3 DNA is TGTGCCAGCCTTGGACTAGCTGAGGCCCAGTACTTC. The chain couples TRBV3-1 (or the pseudogene TRBV3-2) to TRBJ2-5, with 8 bases identical to TRBD2. The trim removed 8 bases at V and 9 bases at J, leaving 8 bases unmatched. Germline assignment: CDR1 LGHDT and CDR2 YNNKEL (reference sequence). The CDR3 sequence is 12 residues long.

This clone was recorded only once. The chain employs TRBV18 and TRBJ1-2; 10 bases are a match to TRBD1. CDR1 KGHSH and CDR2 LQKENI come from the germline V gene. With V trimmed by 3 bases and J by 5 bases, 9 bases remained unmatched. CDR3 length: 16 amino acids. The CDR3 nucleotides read TGTGCCAGCTCACCGGGTTCCGGGACAGGGGAATATGGCTACACCTTC. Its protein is CASSPGSGTGEYGYTF.

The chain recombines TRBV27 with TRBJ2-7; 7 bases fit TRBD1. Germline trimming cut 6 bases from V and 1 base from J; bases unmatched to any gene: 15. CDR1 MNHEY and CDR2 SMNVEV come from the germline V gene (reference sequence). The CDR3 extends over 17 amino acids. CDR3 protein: CASSTPSGQPASYEQYF. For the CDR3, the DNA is TGTGCCAGCAGCACGCCCTCGGGACAGCCAGCGTCCTACGAGCAGTACTTC.

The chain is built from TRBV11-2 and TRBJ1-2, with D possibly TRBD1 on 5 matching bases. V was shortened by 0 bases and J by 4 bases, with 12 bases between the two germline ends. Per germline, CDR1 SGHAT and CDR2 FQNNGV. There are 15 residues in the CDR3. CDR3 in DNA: TGTGCCAGCAGCTTAGATGTGGAGGGGTTCTATGGCTACACCTTC. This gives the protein CASSLDVEGFYGYTF.

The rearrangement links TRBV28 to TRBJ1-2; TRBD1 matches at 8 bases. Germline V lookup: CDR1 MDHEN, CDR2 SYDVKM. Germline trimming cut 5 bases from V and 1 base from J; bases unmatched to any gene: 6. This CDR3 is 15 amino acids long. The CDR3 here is CASSTPGQGNYGYTF. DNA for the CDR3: TGTGCCAGCAGTACCCCCGGACAGGGTAACTATGGCTACACCTTC.

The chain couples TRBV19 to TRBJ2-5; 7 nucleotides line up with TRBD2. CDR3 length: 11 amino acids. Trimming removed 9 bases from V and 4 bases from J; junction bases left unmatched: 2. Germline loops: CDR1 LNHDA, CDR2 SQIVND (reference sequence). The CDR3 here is CASRLAETQYF. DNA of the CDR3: TGTGCCAGCAGACTAGCAGAGACCCAGTACTTC.

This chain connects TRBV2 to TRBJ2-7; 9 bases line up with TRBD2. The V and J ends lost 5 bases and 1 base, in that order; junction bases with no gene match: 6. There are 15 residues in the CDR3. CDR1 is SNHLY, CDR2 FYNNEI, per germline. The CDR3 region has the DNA TGTGCCAGCAGTCCAACTAGCGGGTCTTCCTACGAGCAGTACTTC. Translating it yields CASSPTSGSSYEQYF.

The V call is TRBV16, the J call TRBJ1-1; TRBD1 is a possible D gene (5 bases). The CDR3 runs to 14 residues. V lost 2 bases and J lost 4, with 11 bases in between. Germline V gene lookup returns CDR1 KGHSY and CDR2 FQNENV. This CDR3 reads CASSQSSGITEAFF. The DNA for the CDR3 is TGTGCCAGCAGCCAAAGTTCAGGGATCACTGAAGCTTTCTTT.

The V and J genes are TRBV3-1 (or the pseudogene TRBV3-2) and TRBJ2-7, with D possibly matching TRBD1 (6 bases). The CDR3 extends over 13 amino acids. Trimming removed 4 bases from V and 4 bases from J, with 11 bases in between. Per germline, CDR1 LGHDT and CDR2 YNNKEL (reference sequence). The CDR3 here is CASSPGAAYEQYF. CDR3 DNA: TGTGCCAGCAGCCCAGGGGCGGCTTACGAGCAGTACTTC.

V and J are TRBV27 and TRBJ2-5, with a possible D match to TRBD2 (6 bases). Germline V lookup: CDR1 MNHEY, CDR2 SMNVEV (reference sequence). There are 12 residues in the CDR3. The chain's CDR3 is CATSGAGETQYF. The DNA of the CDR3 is TGTGCTACGTCGGGAGCGGGCGAGACCCAGTACTTC.

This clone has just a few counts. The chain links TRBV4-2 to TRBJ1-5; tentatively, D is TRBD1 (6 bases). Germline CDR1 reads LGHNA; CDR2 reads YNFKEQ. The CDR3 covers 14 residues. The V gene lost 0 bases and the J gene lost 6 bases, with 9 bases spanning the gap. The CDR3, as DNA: TGTGCCAGCAGCCAAGAAAGGGGGGGTCAGCCCCAGCATTTT. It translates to CASSQERGGQPQHF.

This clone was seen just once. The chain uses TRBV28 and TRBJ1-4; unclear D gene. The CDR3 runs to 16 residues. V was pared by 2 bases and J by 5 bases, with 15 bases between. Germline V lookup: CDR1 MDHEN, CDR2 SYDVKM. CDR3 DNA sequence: TGTGCCAGCAGTTTAGGACTTGGGCCGACGAATGAAAAACTGTTTTTT. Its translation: CASSLGLGPTNEKLFF.

The CDR3 coding sequence is TGTGCCAGCAGCTTAGGGGCAGGGGGCCCTGGAAACACCATATATTTT. Translated: CASSLGAGGPGNTIYF. The chain uses TRBV11-2 and TRBJ1-3; TRBD1 matches at 8 bases. Trimming removed 1 base from V and 2 bases from J; junction bases left unmatched: 4. CDR1 SGHAT and CDR2 FQNNGV come from the germline V gene. The CDR3 totals 16 residues. Full variable domain (outside the CDR3, taken from reference TRBV11-2 and TRBJ1-3): EAGVAQSPRYKIIEKRQSVAFWCNPISGHATLYWYQQILGQGPKLLIQFQNNGVVDDSQLPKDRFSAERLKGVDSTLKIQPAKLEDSAVYLCASSLGAGGPGNTIYFGEGSWLTVV.